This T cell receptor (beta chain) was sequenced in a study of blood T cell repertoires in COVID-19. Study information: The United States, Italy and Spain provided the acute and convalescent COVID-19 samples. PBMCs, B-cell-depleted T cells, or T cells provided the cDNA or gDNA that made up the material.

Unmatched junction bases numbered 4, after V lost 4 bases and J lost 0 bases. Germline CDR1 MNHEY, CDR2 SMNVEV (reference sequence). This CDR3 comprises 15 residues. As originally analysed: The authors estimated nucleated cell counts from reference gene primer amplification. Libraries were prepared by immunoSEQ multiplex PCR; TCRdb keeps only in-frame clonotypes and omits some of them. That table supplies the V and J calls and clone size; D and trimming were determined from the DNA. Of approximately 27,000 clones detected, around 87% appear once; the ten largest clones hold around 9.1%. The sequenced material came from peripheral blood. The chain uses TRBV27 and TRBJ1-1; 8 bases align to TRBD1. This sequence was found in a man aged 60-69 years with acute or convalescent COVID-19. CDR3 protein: CASSSTGDMNTEAFF. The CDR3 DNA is TGTGCCAGCAGTTCGACAGGGGACATGAACACTGAAGCTTTCTTT.